This TCR beta chain was found in a study of identical twins. A universal primer site was created by template switching, with the cDNA bearing unique molecular identifiers. TCRdb analysed the 5' RACE reads with MiXCR anew, one entry per CDR3 protein. Counted here are some 600,000 distinct CDR3 sequences, less than 9% occurring once; the ten biggest clones make up roughly 1.6%. Points from the study as a whole: Sequences that were beta out-of-frame showed weaker excess twin sharing. For cord blood, abundant beta clonotypes had fewer insertions, unlike memory repertoires, which showed none.

About this clonotype itself: Its antigen is still unknown.

Trimming removed 3 bases from V and 1 base from J, with 9 bases in between. Germline V gene lookup returns CDR1 SQVTM and CDR2 ANQGSEA. The CDR3 has 13 residues. These data also formed part of another study, on yellow fever vaccine responses in identical twins.

The material sequenced was PBMCs. This sequence joins TRBV29-1 and TRBJ1-1; tentative D call: TRBD1 (6 bases). This TCR derives from a woman aged 18-30 years in good health. CDR3 bases: TGCAGCGTTGAGGACAGCAAGAACACTGAAGCTTTCTTT. Residues: CSVEDSKNTEAFF.